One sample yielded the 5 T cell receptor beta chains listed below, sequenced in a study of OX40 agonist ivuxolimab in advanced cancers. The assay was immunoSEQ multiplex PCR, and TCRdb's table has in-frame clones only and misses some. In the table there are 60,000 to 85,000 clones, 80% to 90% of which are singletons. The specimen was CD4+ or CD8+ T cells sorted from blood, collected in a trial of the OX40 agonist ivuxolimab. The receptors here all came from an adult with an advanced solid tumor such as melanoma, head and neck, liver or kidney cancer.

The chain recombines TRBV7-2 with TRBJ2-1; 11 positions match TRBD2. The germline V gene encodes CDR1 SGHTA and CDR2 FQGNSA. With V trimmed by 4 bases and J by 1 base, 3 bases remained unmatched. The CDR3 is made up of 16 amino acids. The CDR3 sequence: CASSSASGRSYNEQFF. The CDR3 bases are TGTGCCAGCAGCTCGGCTAGCGGGAGGTCCTACAATGAGCAGTTCTTC.

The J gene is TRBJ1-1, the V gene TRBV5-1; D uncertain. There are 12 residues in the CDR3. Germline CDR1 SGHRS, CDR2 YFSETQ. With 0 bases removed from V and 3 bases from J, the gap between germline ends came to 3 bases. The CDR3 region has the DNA TGCGCCAGCAGCTTGGGGTACACTGAAGCTTTCTTT. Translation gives CASSLGYTEAFF.

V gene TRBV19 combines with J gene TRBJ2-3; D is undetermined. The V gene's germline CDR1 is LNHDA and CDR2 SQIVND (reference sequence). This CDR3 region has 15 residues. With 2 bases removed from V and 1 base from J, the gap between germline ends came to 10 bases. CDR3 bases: TGTGCCAGTAGTATAAATCTTCAGGGCACAGATACGCAGTATTTT. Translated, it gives CASSINLQGTDTQYF. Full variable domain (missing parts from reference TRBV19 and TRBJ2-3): DGGITQSPKYLFRKEGQNVTLSCEQNLNHDAMYWYRQDPGQGLRLIYYSQIVNDFQKGDIAEGYSVSREKKESFPLTVTSAQKNPTAFYLCASSINLQGTDTQYFGPGTRLTVL.

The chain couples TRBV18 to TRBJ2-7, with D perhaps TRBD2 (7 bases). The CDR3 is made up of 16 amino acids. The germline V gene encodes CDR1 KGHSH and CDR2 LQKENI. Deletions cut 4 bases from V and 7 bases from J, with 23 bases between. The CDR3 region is CASSLGVTGGSAEQYF. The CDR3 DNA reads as TGTGCCAGCTCACTTGGGGTGACGGGGGGCTCGGCAGAGCAGTACTTC.

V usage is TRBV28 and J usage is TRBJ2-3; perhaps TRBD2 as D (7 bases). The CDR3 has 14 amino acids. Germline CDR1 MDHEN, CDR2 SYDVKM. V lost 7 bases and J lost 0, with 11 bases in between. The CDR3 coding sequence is TGTGCCAGCACTCGGGGGGCTAGCACAGATACGCAGTATTTT. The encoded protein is CASTRGASTDTQYF.